The 9 T cell receptor beta chains presented below share a single source sample, sequenced in a study of siplizumab effects on memory and regulatory T cells. TCRdb's table, derived via immunoSEQ multiplex PCR, lists solely in-frame clones and lacks some. Of nearly 85,000 clones in the sample, 85% to 95% were seen once. Sample: CD8+ T cells sorted from blood. The receptors shown here come from a human donor in good health.

The chain employs TRBV11-2 and TRBJ2-5; 11 bases match TRBD2. The CDR3 extends over 15 amino acids. J gave up 5 bases and V 1 base, and 3 bases lay outside the gene matches. The germline V gene encodes CDR1 SGHAT and CDR2 FQNNGV. In DNA, the CDR3 is TGTGCCAGCAGCTTAGTTAGCGGGAGGGGGGAGACCCAGTACTTC. This codes for CASSLVSGRGETQYF.

This rearrangement joins TRBV11-2 to TRBJ1-5; 7 bases align to TRBD1. Per the germline V gene, CDR1 is SGHAT and CDR2 is FQNNGV. The CDR3 covers 15 residues. Germline trimming cut 5 bases from V and 5 bases from J; bases unmatched to any gene: 9. The chain's CDR3 is CASSPRQGSDQPQHF. CDR3 in DNA: TGTGCCAGCAGCCCTCGACAGGGATCGGATCAGCCCCAGCATTTT.

The genes are TRBV18 and TRBJ2-7; 7 bases match TRBD1. The CDR3 sequence is 17 residues long. V dropped 2 bases and J dropped 2; count of bases not matched to a gene: 12. The germline CDR1 and CDR2 sequences are KGHSH and LQKENI. The CDR3 reads CASSPFGTGERAYEQYF. The CDR3 region has the DNA TGTGCCAGCTCACCATTCGGAACAGGGGAAAGGGCCTACGAGCAGTACTTC.

This clone was found a few times. The J gene is TRBJ2-7, the V gene TRBV5-6; D call uncertain. The V gene lost 0 bases and the J gene lost 2 bases, with 12 bases spanning the gap. This CDR3 region has 15 residues. Germline V gene data show CDR1 as SGHDT and CDR2 as YYEEEE. The CDR3 region has the DNA TGTGCCAGCAGCTTGGAGGCAGCCTTTACCTACGAGCAGTACTTC. Translated: CASSLEAAFTYEQYF.

CDR3 nucleotide sequence: TGTGCCAGCAGCTTGGTCGGTGTTGCCGGGGAGCTGTTTTTT. As protein: CASSLVGVAGELFF. The chain couples TRBV5-6 to TRBJ2-2; D is ambiguous. Trimming pared 0 bases from V and 6 bases from J, leaving 9 bases between. CDR1 SGHDT and CDR2 YYEEEE come from the germline V gene. This CDR3 is built from 14 residues. The entire variable domain, with the rest obtained from reference TRBV5-6 and TRBJ2-2, is as follows: DAGVTQSPTHLIKTRGQQVTLRCSPKSGHDTVSWYQQALGQGPQFIFQYYEEEERQRGNFPDRFSGHQFPNYSSELNVNALLLGDSALYLCASSLVGVAGELFFGEGSRLTVL.

The chain has TRBV28 and TRBJ2-5; 9 positions match TRBD2. CDR1 and CDR2 from the germline V gene are MDHEN and SYDVKM. The CDR3 totals 14 residues. The J segment lost 5 bases and the V segment lost 2 bases, leaving 3 bases of the junction unmatched. CDR3 nucleotide sequence: TGTGCCAGCAGTTTAGCCGCGGGAGGGGAGACCCAGTACTTC. It specifies CASSLAAGGETQYF. The full variable domain, completed using reference TRBV28 and TRBJ2-5, is DVKVTQSSRYLVKRTGEKVFLECVQDMDHENMFWYRQDPGLGLRLIYFSYDVKMKEKGDIPEGYSVSREKKERFSLILESASTNQTSMYLCASSLAAGGETQYFGPGTRLLVL.

Written as DNA, the CDR3 is TGCAGCGTAGCCGGGACTAGCGGGGGTCTCACAGATACGCAGTATTTT. The encoded protein is CSVAGTSGGLTDTQYF. The gene calls are TRBV29-1 and TRBJ2-3; 14 bases align to TRBD2. The CDR3 totals 16 residues. The junction had 7 bases not matched to a gene; V was cut back by 6 bases and J by 2 bases. Germline values: CDR1 SQVTM, CDR2 ANQGSEA.

The genes are TRBV28 and TRBJ1-1, with a tentative D call TRBD1 (6 bases). The CDR3 covers 16 residues. V was clipped by 5 bases and J by 3 bases, with 19 bases between them. The germline V gene encodes CDR1 MDHEN and CDR2 SYDVKM. CDR3 residues: CASSGTPLTWDTEAFF. The CDR3, as DNA: TGTGCCAGCAGTGGGACACCATTAACTTGGGACACTGAAGCTTTCTTT.

This clone came up once. The chain uses TRBV18 and TRBJ1-3; possible D gene TRBD1, 6 bases. The germline CDR1 and CDR2 sequences are KGHSH and LQKENI. V gave up 4 bases and J gave up 0 bases, with 16 bases separating them. This CDR3 comprises 17 residues. The CDR3 nucleotides read TGTGCCAGCTCACTGGGGGCCGGCCGAGACTCTGGAAACACCATATATTTT. Protein: CASSLGAGRDSGNTIYF.